One sample yielded the 22 T cell receptor beta chains listed below, sequenced in a study of breast tumors, draining lymph nodes, adjacent tissues. TCRdb recomputed calls from the multiplex PCR reads with MiXCR, one row per CDR3 protein. The table lists 150,000 to 250,000 distinct CDR3 sequences, roughly 29% of them singletons. Samples came from axillary lymph nodes draining the breast cancer. Input material: axillary lymph node tissue. Every receptor here comes from a female donor with breast cancer. Some clones in this sample may be carry-over from other donors' samples.

This clonotype was recorded at least ten times. CDR3 DNA sequence: TGTGCCAGCAGCCCCCCAGGTCAGGCCCAGTACTTC. Its translation: CASSPPGQAQYF. The chain combines TRBV7-2 with TRBJ2-5; no definite D call. CDR3 length: 12 residues. The V end was cut by 5 bases, the J end by 9 bases, with 13 bases between. Germline CDR1 reads SGHTA; CDR2 reads FQGNSA.

This clonotype has at least ten counts. The V gene is TRBV12-3 or TRBV12-4, the J gene TRBJ2-1; TRBD2 agrees at 8 bases. Trimming at V came to 7 bases and at J to 7 bases, leaving 15 bases not matched to a gene. The CDR3 has 16 residues. DNA for the CDR3: TGTGCCAGCACCGCTTGGAGTAGCGGGACTGGGAATGAGCAGTTCTTC. Protein product: CASTAWSSGTGNEQFF.

On this clonotype itself: An end of the junction differs from the germline gene, which may be a read error. This chain links TRBV20-1 with TRBJ2-2, with TRBD2 matching over 10 bases. Germline values: CDR1 DFQATT, CDR2 SNEGSKA (reference sequence). This CDR3 contains 14 residues. The CDR3 spells CSASGGANTGELSW. DNA of the CDR3: TGCAGTGCGAGCGGGGGGGCTAACACCGGGGAGCTGTCTTGG.

In this sample, this clonotype turned up many times. The gene calls are TRBV12-3 or TRBV12-4 and TRBJ2-3; 9 nucleotides line up with TRBD1. The ends lost 5 bases at V and 4 bases at J; junction bases unmatched: 10. This CDR3 spans 16 amino acids. DNA for the CDR3: TGTGCCAGCAGTCTCCGACAGGGGGGGTACGCAGATACGCAGTATTTT. It encodes CASSLRQGGYADTQYF.

CDR3: CASNPGTGGGETQYF. The DNA of the CDR3 is TGCGCCAGCAACCCCGGAACAGGGGGCGGCGAGACCCAGTACTTC. The gene calls are TRBV5-1 and TRBJ2-5, with 9 nucleotides matching TRBD1. The trim removed 6 bases at V and 5 bases at J, leaving 11 bases unmatched. The CDR3 consists of 15 residues. The germline gives CDR1 SGHRS, CDR2 YFSETQ.

This clonotype was detected only a few times. The junction differs from germline at one of its ends, possibly a read error. The chain is built from TRBV29-1 and TRBJ2-1; TRBD2 is a possible D gene (7 bases). The CDR3 runs 14 residues. CDR1 and CDR2 from the germline V gene are SQVTM and ANQGSEA. For the CDR3, the DNA is TGCAGCGTTGTTTACTACTTAGGGGGGGATGGGCAGCTCTTC. Encoded protein: CSVVYYLGGDGQLF.

As concerns this clonotype: Given a much more abundant clone one base away, this may be a read error. The chain carries TRBV30 and TRBJ2-2; possibly TRBD1 for D (5 bases). Germline values: CDR1 GTSNPN, CDR2 SVGIG (reference sequence). The CDR3 covers 12 residues. The CDR3 DNA reads TGTGCCTGGGGTGTAGGGGCCGGGGAGCTGTTTTTT. This gives the protein CAWGVGAGELFF.

The sample holds one count of this clonotype. This may be a read error, as it is one base from a much larger clone. The chain carries TRBV5-5 and TRBJ2-7; D gene uncertain. There are 15 residues in the CDR3. Germline CDR1 is SGHKS and CDR2 is YYEKEE (reference sequence). V lost 5 bases to trimming and J lost 0 bases, with 15 bases between them. CDR3 bases: TGTGCCAGCAGTTTTAGCAGGACCAGCTCCTACGAGCAGTACTTC. It yields the protein CASSFSRTSSYEQYF. The variable domain in full, with the rest retrieved from reference TRBV5-5 and TRBJ2-7, is DAGVTQSPTHLIKTRGQQVTLRCSPISGHKSVSWYQQVLGQGPQFIFQYYEKEERGRGNFPDRFSARQFPNYSSELNVNALLLGDSALYLCASSFSRTSSYEQYFGPGTRLTVT.

This clonotype has a count of ten or more. The gene calls are TRBV2 and TRBJ2-3; D is ambiguous. CDR1 is SNHLY and CDR2 is FYNNEI in the germline V gene. The CDR3 spans 14 residues. The ends were cut back, 2 bases at V and 6 bases at J, with 12 bases in the middle. The CDR3 loop is CASSEFLGLDTQYF. CDR3 nucleotides: TGTGCCAGCAGTGAATTCCTCGGCTTGGATACGCAGTATTTT.

In its sample, this clonotype was seen many times. The chain carries TRBV9 and TRBJ1-2, with 8 bases fitting TRBD1. Germline lookup yields CDR1 SGDLS and CDR2 YYNGEE. The CDR3 length is 15 residues. Germline trimming cut 0 bases from V and 4 bases from J; bases unmatched to any gene: 5. DNA of the CDR3: TGTGCCAGCAGCGTAGCAGGGGGCTCCACCTATGGCTACACCTTC. Encoded protein: CASSVAGGSTYGYTF.

The chain joins TRBV4-2 to TRBJ2-3, with 14 bases fitting TRBD2. CDR1 and CDR2 from the germline V gene are LGHNA and YNFKEQ. The CDR3 loop spans 17 amino acids. The junction had 4 bases not matched to a gene; V was cut back by 3 bases and J by 2 bases. CDR3 in DNA: TGTGCCAGCAGCCACGGACTAGCGGGAGGCACCACAGATACGCAGTATTTT. Translation gives CASSHGLAGGTTDTQYF.

This clonotype was seen repeatedly, ten times or more. The V and J genes are TRBV6-6 and TRBJ2-5; D call uncertain. V lost 7 bases to trimming and J lost 5 bases, with 14 bases between them. Germline assignment: CDR1 MNHNY and CDR2 SVGAGI (reference sequence). The CDR3 has 13 residues. The CDR3 nucleotides read TGTGCCAGCACTCCACCCGGTGGGGAGACCCAGTACTTC. It is translated as CASTPPGGETQYF.

This clonotype was seen ten or more times. V usage is TRBV20-1 and J usage is TRBJ2-1; D might be TRBD2 (5 bases). CDR3 length: 14 amino acids. V was shortened by 2 bases and J by 5 bases, with 13 bases between the two germline ends. Looked up from germline, CDR1 is DFQATT and CDR2 is SNEGSKA (reference sequence). The CDR3 protein is CSARIWRVDNEQFF. CDR3 DNA sequence: TGCAGTGCTAGAATTTGGCGGGTCGACAATGAGCAGTTCTTC.

This clonotype appeared a few times. The chain employs TRBV3-1 and TRBJ2-3, with D perhaps TRBD2 (5 bases). The CDR3 runs to 14 residues. V was shortened by 4 bases and J by 2 bases, with 10 bases between the two germline ends. The germline CDR1 and CDR2 sequences are LGHDT and YNNKEL (reference sequence). DNA for the CDR3: TGTGCCAGCAGCCCCCGACTACCCACAGATACGCAGTATTTT. It encodes CASSPRLPTDTQYF.

As to this clonotype: An end of the junction differs from the germline gene, which may be a read error. V is TRBV27 and J is TRBJ2-7; tentative D call: TRBD2 (6 bases). The CDR3 is 14 residues long. Germline CDR1 MNHEY, CDR2 SMNVEV (reference sequence). The DNA for the CDR3 is TGTGCCAGCTCTGCGGGGAGTGGGACCTACGGGCAGTACTTC. Its translation is CASSAGSGTYGQYF.

This clonotype was seen repeatedly, ten times or more. The J gene is TRBJ1-4, the V gene TRBV5-5, with no clear D. Germline V CDR1 and CDR2: SGHKS, YYEKEE (reference sequence). The CDR3 is 14 amino acids. V lost 7 bases to trimming and J lost 8 bases, with 18 bases between them. The CDR3 spells CASGKGNNGEKLFF. CDR3 coding DNA: TGTGCCAGCGGCAAAGGGAACAATGGAGAAAAACTGTTTTTT.

This clonotype was recorded many times. The rearrangement joins TRBV10-3 to TRBJ1-2; weak D call: TRBD1 (5 bases). V was clipped by 4 bases and J by 6 bases, with 15 bases between them. The germline V gene has CDR1 ENHRY and CDR2 SYGVKD. This CDR3 contains 14 residues. CDR3 nucleotide sequence: TGTGCCATCAGTGGGCTGGGGCAGGAAGATGGCTACACCTTC. Translating it yields CAISGLGQEDGYTF.

At least ten counts were recorded for this clonotype. The V gene is TRBV3-1, the J gene TRBJ1-4; D gene uncertain. Trimming pared 4 bases from V and 7 bases from J, leaving 7 bases between. Germline CDR1 is LGHDT and CDR2 is YNNKEL (reference sequence). This CDR3 is 12 amino acids long. CDR3 coding DNA: TGTGCCAGCAGCCCGTTCGGTGAAAAACTGTTTTTT. It yields the protein CASSPFGEKLFF.

This clonotype was found a few times. A much larger clone is a single base away; this may be a read error. The chain is built from TRBV11-2 and TRBJ2-7; 8 bases align to TRBD1. The length of the CDR3 is 19 residues. CDR1 is SGHAT, CDR2 FQNNGV, per germline. The ends lost 3 bases at V and 3 bases at J; junction bases unmatched: 19. CDR3 loop: CASSFRQTPARTGIYEQYF. CDR3 DNA sequence: TGTGCCAGCAGCTTCCGCCAGACCCCCGCCCGGACAGGGATCTACGAGCAGTACTTC.

This rearrangement joins TRBV7-9 to TRBJ1-1, with D possibly being TRBD1 (5 bases). V was cut by 4 bases and J by 0 bases, with 15 bases left in between. The CDR3 contains 16 residues. Germline V gene data show CDR1 as SEHNR and CDR2 as FQNEAQ (reference sequence). CDR3 region: CASSSPGAGMNTEAFF. CDR3 nucleotides: TGTGCCAGCAGCTCTCCTGGGGCGGGGATGAACACTGAAGCTTTCTTT.

This clonotype was seen many times. CDR3 region: CASTSSGGPYEQYF. CDR3 sequence (DNA): TGTGCCAGCACCTCCTCAGGGGGACCCTACGAGCAGTACTTC. The V call is TRBV2, the J call TRBJ2-7; TRBD1 matches 7 bases. V shed 7 bases and J 2 bases; nucleotides not matched to a gene: 8. Germline V CDR1 and CDR2: SNHLY, FYNNEI. The CDR3 is 14 amino acids.

This clonotype has at least ten counts. The chain is built from TRBV12-3 or TRBV12-4 and TRBJ2-1; maybe TRBD2 (5 bases). This CDR3 has 12 residues. Between the trimmed V and J ends, which lost 3 bases and 8 bases, there was a span of 8 bases. CDR3 nucleotides: TGTGCCAGCAGTTTTATCGGGGATGAGCAGTTCTTC. It encodes CASSFIGDEQFF.